This TCR beta chain came from a study of T cells in tuberculosis. Time point noted: new active TB diagnosis, blood taken before or within 7 days of starting treatment. Germline-derived CDR1 and CDR2 are SGHTA and FQGNSA. Unmatched junction bases numbered 6, after V lost 5 bases and J lost 5 bases. The CDR3 has 15 residues. TCRdb's table, derived via immunoSEQ multiplex PCR, lists solely in-frame clones and lacks some. The top ten hold approximately 2.4% of the sample, which has fewer than 40,000 clones, around 93% seen once. Only one count was recorded for this clone. The sample consisted of PBMCs, taken at tuberculosis diagnosis. The chain recombines TRBV7-2 with TRBJ2-2, with TRBD2 identical over 9 bases. This TCR was sampled from an adult with tuberculosis. The CDR3 spells CASSRTSVRTGELFF. For the CDR3, the DNA is TGTGCCAGCAGCCGGACTAGCGTTCGGACCGGGGAGCTGTTTTTT.